The 18 T cell receptor beta chains in this list originate from one sample, sequenced in a study of blood T cell repertoires in COVID-19. Produced via immunoSEQ multiplex PCR; TCRdb's table is partial and in-frame only. The repertoire includes about 60,000 clones, 80% to 90% of them detected once, and about 4.4% sits in the top ten. Sequencing was done on a sample of peripheral blood. Receptors originate from a man aged 55 to 70 with acute or convalescent COVID-19.

The chain joins TRBV29-1 to TRBJ1-1; TRBD1 might be the D (5 bases). Germline assignment: CDR1 SQVTM and CDR2 ANQGSEA. This CDR3 region has 16 residues. Trimming shortened V by 0 bases and J by 8 bases, and 22 bases separated the two germline ends. The CDR3 region has the DNA TGCAGCGTTGAAGATCCTCCAGTTCATGGGGGGAGCGAAGCTTTCTTT. It specifies CSVEDPPVHGGSEAFF.

V usage is TRBV3-1 (or the pseudogene TRBV3-2) and J usage is TRBJ2-7, with D hard to call. V lost 4 bases and J 3 bases, leaving 7 bases between the germline ends. The CDR3 runs to 12 residues. Germline CDR1 and CDR2: LGHDT and YNNKEL (reference sequence). The CDR3 DNA reads as TGTGCCAGCAGCCTTTATAACTACGAGCAGTACTTC. Translated: CASSLYNYEQYF.

The chain links TRBV28 to TRBJ2-7; unclear D gene. Germline V gene data show CDR1 as MDHEN and CDR2 as SYDVKM. The CDR3 consists of 17 residues. Trimming took off 4 bases at V and 2 bases at J, with 21 bases between the two ends. The CDR3 sequence: CASSSPPGAGSAYEQYF. CDR3 DNA sequence: TGTGCCAGCAGTTCCCCGCCAGGTGCAGGTTCGGCCTACGAGCAGTACTTC.

The chain joins TRBV19 to TRBJ2-4, with TRBD1 matching 11 bases. CDR1 and CDR2 from the germline V gene are LNHDA and SQIVND (reference sequence). The ends lost 6 bases at V and 8 bases at J; junction bases unmatched: 3. This CDR3 spans 13 amino acids. CDR3 residues: CASRGTGGYIQYF. The CDR3, as DNA: TGTGCCAGTAGGGGGACAGGGGGGTACATTCAGTACTTC.

The chain uses TRBV5-5 and TRBJ2-7; TRBD2 is a possible D gene (5 bases). The CDR3 is 15 amino acids. The V and J ends lost 5 bases and 0 bases respectively, with 15 bases between them. Germline V CDR1 and CDR2: SGHKS, YYEKEE (reference sequence). DNA of the CDR3: TGTGCCAGCAGTTCCTGGACTCAACCCTCCTACGAGCAGTACTTC. Its translation is CASSSWTQPSYEQYF.

The V call is TRBV27, the J call TRBJ2-7; 7 nucleotides line up with TRBD1. The CDR3 totals 15 residues. CDR1 MNHEY and CDR2 SMNVEV come from the germline V gene (reference sequence). Trimming cost V 2 bases and J 2 bases; bases outside gene matches: 6. The CDR3 DNA reads TGTGCCAGCAGTTTAGAGTGGGACAGCCCCTACGAGCAGTACTTC. Translated, it gives CASSLEWDSPYEQYF.

J is TRBJ2-1 and V is TRBV19, with TRBD2 identical over 10 bases. Germline V gene sequence: CDR1 LNHDA, CDR2 SQIVND (reference sequence). V trimming: 3 bases; J trimming: 8 bases; junction bases outside the gene matches: 4. This CDR3 is built from 14 residues. The CDR3 protein is CASSILAGADEQFF. CDR3 nucleotide sequence: TGTGCCAGTAGTATTCTAGCGGGAGCGGATGAGCAGTTCTTC.

This chain links TRBV3-1 (or the pseudogene TRBV3-2) with TRBJ2-7; 9 bases align to TRBD2. After removal of 2 bases from V and 4 bases from J, the junction contained 3 bases not matched to a gene. CDR3 size: 14 residues. Germline CDR1 is LGHDT and CDR2 is YNNKEL (reference sequence). The CDR3 DNA follows: TGTGCCAGCAGCCAACGAGCGGGAGGTTACGAGCAGTACTTC. Its translation: CASSQRAGGYEQYF.

This clone has a single count. The gene calls are TRBV19 and TRBJ2-5; TRBD1 matches 7 bases. This CDR3 spans 14 amino acids. The trim removed 9 bases at V and 2 bases at J, leaving 9 bases unmatched. Germline V gene sequence: CDR1 LNHDA, CDR2 SQIVND (reference sequence). CDR3 residues: CASQNRGLQETQYF. The CDR3 DNA follows: TGTGCCAGCCAGAACAGGGGCTTACAAGAGACCCAGTACTTC.

This chain connects TRBV19 to TRBJ2-1; D uncertain. The germline V gene has CDR1 LNHDA and CDR2 SQIVND (reference sequence). The CDR3 covers 16 residues. V lost 0 bases, J lost 3 bases, and 12 bases lay in between. Here the CDR3 reads CASSIDEDLFYNEQFF. The CDR3 region has the DNA TGTGCCAGTAGTATAGATGAGGATCTCTTCTACAATGAGCAGTTCTTC.

The V and J genes are TRBV24-1 and TRBJ2-2, with TRBD2 as a possible D gene (6 bases). The CDR3 totals 18 residues. Per germline, CDR1 KGHDR and CDR2 SFDVKD. Between the trimmed V and J ends, which lost 0 bases and 0 bases, there was a span of 13 bases. CDR3 sequence: CATSDLVGGLANTGELFF. The CDR3 nucleotides are TGTGCCACCAGTGATTTGGTCGGGGGATTGGCGAACACCGGGGAGCTGTTTTTT.

The CDR3 loop reads CASSLGSTSGIGQFF. CDR3 in DNA: TGCGCCAGCAGCTTGGGTTCGACTAGCGGAATTGGGCAGTTCTTC. V usage is TRBV5-1 and J usage is TRBJ2-1; 9 bases fit TRBD2. Germline V CDR1 and CDR2: SGHRS, YFSETQ. This CDR3 is 15 amino acids long. V was pared by 0 bases and J by 12 bases, with 10 bases of the junction left unmatched.

This clone was found once. V usage is TRBV6-6 and J usage is TRBJ1-1; perhaps TRBD1 as D (6 bases). CDR1 is MNHNY and CDR2 is SVGAGI in the germline V gene (reference sequence). The CDR3 runs to 15 residues. Trimming took 6 bases from V and 0 from J, leaving 14 bases between them. The CDR3 reads CASRHRERVNTEAFF. CDR3 in DNA: TGTGCCAGCAGACACAGGGAAAGGGTGAACACTGAAGCTTTCTTT.

This clone was seen once. The chain carries TRBV7-8 and TRBJ1-5; 10 bases are shared with TRBD1. The CDR3 is 13 residues long. The germline V gene has CDR1 SGHVS and CDR2 FQNEAQ. V lost 6 bases to trimming and J lost 7 bases; unmatched junction nucleotides: 3. CDR3 residues: CASSRDRGQPQHF. The CDR3 nucleotides read TGTGCCAGCAGTCGGGACAGGGGCCAGCCCCAGCATTTT.

The V and J genes are TRBV5-1 and TRBJ1-5; the D gene is possibly TRBD1 (6 bases). This CDR3 is 13 amino acids long. The ends were cut back, 5 bases at V and 5 bases at J, with 11 bases in the middle. The germline V gene encodes CDR1 SGHRS and CDR2 YFSETQ. CDR3 nucleotide sequence: TGCGCCAGCAGGATTAACAGGGATCAGCCCCAGCATTTT. It yields the protein CASRINRDQPQHF. The complete variable domain, with remaining parts taken from reference TRBV5-1 and TRBJ1-5, reads KAGVTQTPRYLIKTRGQQVTLSCSPISGHRSVSWYQQTPGQGLQFLFEYFSETQRNKGNFPGRFSGRQFSNSRSEMNVSTLELGDSALYLCASRINRDQPQHFGDGTRLSIL.

The V and J genes are TRBV5-1 and TRBJ1-1; 10 nucleotides line up with TRBD1. With V trimmed by 3 bases and J by 2 bases, 4 bases remained unmatched. This CDR3 has 15 residues. Germline CDR1 reads SGHRS; CDR2 reads YFSETQ. The DNA for the CDR3 is TGCGCCAGCAGCTCCGGGACAGGGGTAAACACTGAAGCTTTCTTT. Its protein is CASSSGTGVNTEAFF.

The chain links TRBV2 to TRBJ1-2; 10 positions agree with TRBD1. V gave up 6 bases and J gave up 6 bases; unmatched junction bases: 16. The CDR3 runs 17 residues. The germline gives CDR1 SNHLY, CDR2 FYNNEI. This chain's CDR3 is CASSASRDRGLVDGYTF. The CDR3, as DNA: TGTGCCAGCAGCGCATCCCGGGACAGGGGTTTAGTCGATGGCTACACCTTC.

The chain couples TRBV5-1 to TRBJ1-2; D call uncertain. This CDR3 is 15 amino acids long. Germline V gives CDR1 SGHRS, CDR2 YFSETQ. The V end lost 5 bases, the J end lost 0 bases, and 14 bases lay between the germline ends. The CDR3 loop is CASSSGRSANYGYTF. The CDR3 coding sequence is TGCGCCAGCAGTTCCGGCAGGTCGGCTAACTATGGCTACACCTTC. The whole variable domain, filled in from reference TRBV5-1 and TRBJ1-2, reads KAGVTQTPRYLIKTRGQQVTLSCSPISGHRSVSWYQQTPGQGLQFLFEYFSETQRNKGNFPGRFSGRQFSNSRSEMNVSTLELGDSALYLCASSSGRSANYGYTFGSGTRLTVV.